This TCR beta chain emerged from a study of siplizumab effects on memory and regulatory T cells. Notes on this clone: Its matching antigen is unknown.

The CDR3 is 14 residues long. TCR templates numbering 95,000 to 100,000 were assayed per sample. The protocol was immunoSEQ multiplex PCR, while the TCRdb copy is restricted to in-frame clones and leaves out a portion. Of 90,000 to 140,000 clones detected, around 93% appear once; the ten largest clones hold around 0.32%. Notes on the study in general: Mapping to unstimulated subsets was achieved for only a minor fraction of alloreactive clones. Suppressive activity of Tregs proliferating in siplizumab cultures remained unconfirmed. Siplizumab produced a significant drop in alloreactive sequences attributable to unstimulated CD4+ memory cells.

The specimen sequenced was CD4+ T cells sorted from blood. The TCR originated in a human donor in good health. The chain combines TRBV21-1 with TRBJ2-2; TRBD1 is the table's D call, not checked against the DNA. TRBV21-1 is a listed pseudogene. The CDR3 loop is CASKDRPNTGELFF. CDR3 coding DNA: TGTGCCAGCAAGGACAGGCCCAACACCGGGGAGCTGTTTTTT.